This section outlines one T cell receptor (beta chain) sequence together with its context. Germline V CDR1 and CDR2: MNHEY, SVGEGT. The CDR3 loop spans 14 amino acids. Losses at the gene ends were 4 bases for V and 1 base for J; bases not matched to a gene: 3. The data are from a study of blood T cell repertoires in COVID-19. Across the study: Italy, Spain and the United States were the sources of the convalescent and acute COVID-19 samples. PBMCs, B-cell-depleted T cells, or T cells were the source of the cDNA or gDNA that made up the material.

As processed by the authors: Estimation of nucleated cell counts was performed using reference gene primer amplification. Repertoires were generated with immunoSEQ multiplex PCR, while TCRdb's copy carries only in-frame clones and drops some. D and trimming come from the DNA, and the V and J calls and clone size come from that table. The table has tens of thousands of clones, roughly nine tenths seen once. The chain combines TRBV6-2 or TRBV6-3 with TRBJ1-2, with 7 bases identical to TRBD1. Material: peripheral blood. This TCR came from a human donor in a cohort sampled during active COVID-19. CDR3 loop: CASSFNRGNYGYTF. In DNA, the CDR3 is TGTGCCAGCAGTTTCAACAGGGGTAACTATGGCTACACCTTC.